The clone carrying this T cell receptor (beta chain) has only one observation. Authors' data handling: From reference gene primer amplification, estimates of nucleated cell counts were derived. Measured with immunoSEQ multiplex PCR; TCRdb has only the in-frame clones, and not every one. That table gives V, J and clone size, and the DNA gave D and trimming. The table shows 300,000 or so clones, with 70% to 90% occurring only once. Cohorts were assigned according to the clinical history that participants reported. The record originates from a study of blood T cell repertoires in COVID-19. Study-level background: T cells, B-cell-depleted T cells, or PBMCs provided the cDNA or gDNA that served as material.

CDR3 length: 15 amino acids. After removal of 5 bases from V and 2 bases from J, the junction contained 8 bases not matched to a gene. Germline CDR1 MDHEN, CDR2 SYDVKM. The sequencing sample was made of PBMCs or T cells enriched from blood (not recorded which). The chain is built from TRBV28 and TRBJ2-7, with TRBD1 matching 8 bases. The receptor comes from a woman in her 40s with acute COVID-19. The CDR3 loop is CASSKEPGQAYEQYF. The DNA of the CDR3 is TGTGCCAGCAGTAAAGAACCGGGACAGGCCTACGAGCAGTACTTC.